This paragraph covers one T cell receptor (beta chain) sequence. The data were obtained in a study of T cells in tuberculosis. Time point indicated: new active TB diagnosis, blood taken before or within 7 days of starting treatment. CDR1 MGHRA and CDR2 YSYEKL come from the germline V gene. The CDR3 sequence is 17 residues long. Trimming at V came to 0 bases and at J to 2 bases, leaving 8 bases not matched to a gene. The assay was immunoSEQ multiplex PCR, and TCRdb's table has in-frame clones only and misses some. This sample yields fewer than 40,000 clones, of which around 93% are seen a single time; less than 2.5% belongs to the top ten.

The J gene is TRBJ2-3, the V gene TRBV4-1; TRBD2 matches 7 bases. The TCR originated in an adult with tuberculosis. The starting material was PBMCs, obtained at tuberculosis diagnosis. The CDR3 DNA is TGCGCCAGCAGCCAAGAAGACGGAGCGGGATTCACAGATACGCAGTATTTT. Translation: CASSQEDGAGFTDTQYF.